The 7 T cell receptor beta chains listed next were all sequenced from one sample in a study of cytomegalovirus exposure and HLA in healthy donors. The assay was immunoSEQ multiplex PCR, and TCRdb's table has in-frame clones only and misses some. Among roughly 240,000 clones listed, around nine tenths were seen once. The sequenced material came from PBMCs. These receptors originate from a young man in good health and CMV-seronegative.

This chain joins TRBV7-2 and TRBJ1-5; 8 bases match TRBD1. This CDR3 has 13 amino acids. V lost 5 bases, J lost 5 bases, and 2 bases stayed unmatched. Germline V gene data show CDR1 as SGHTA and CDR2 as FQGNSA. CDR3 coding DNA: TGTGCCAGCAGCCAGGACAGGGATCAGCCCCAGCATTTT. The encoded protein is CASSQDRDQPQHF.

This clone was counted a single time. The V gene is TRBV4-1, the J gene TRBJ2-3; TRBD2 might be the D (6 bases). Trimming stripped 5 bases from V and 2 bases from J, with 11 bases between. This CDR3 comprises 14 residues. In germline, CDR1 is MGHRA, CDR2 YSYEKL. DNA of the CDR3: TGCGCCAGCAGCTTAGGGGAGGACACAGATACGCAGTATTTT. Its translation: CASSLGEDTDTQYF.

This clone was counted between two and nine times. The chain joins TRBV6-6 to TRBJ2-7; tentatively, D is TRBD1 (6 bases). CDR1 is MNHNY, CDR2 SVGAGI, per germline (reference sequence). V lost 7 bases and J lost 5, with 18 bases in between. The CDR3 runs 14 residues. CDR3 sequence: CASTEQGHRDEQYF. For the CDR3, the DNA is TGTGCCAGCACCGAACAAGGGCACAGGGACGAGCAGTACTTC.

This clone was detected once. The chain joins TRBV4-1 to TRBJ2-1; 11 bases line up with TRBD1. The CDR3 has 17 amino acids. The germline gives CDR1 MGHRA, CDR2 YSYEKL. With V trimmed by 1 base and J by 5 bases, 7 bases remained unmatched. CDR3 residues: CASSQGTPGQGDNEQFF. The CDR3 DNA reads as TGCGCCAGCAGCCAAGGTACCCCGGGACAGGGGGACAATGAGCAGTTCTTC.

The rearrangement links TRBV19 to TRBJ1-2, with a tentative D call TRBD1 (5 bases). Trimming took 5 bases from V and 5 from J, leaving 9 bases between them. The CDR3 runs to 12 residues. Per the germline V gene, CDR1 is LNHDA and CDR2 is SQIVND (reference sequence). The CDR3 spells CASSQRQYGYTF. CDR3 sequence (DNA): TGTGCCAGTAGTCAAAGACAGTATGGCTACACCTTC.

The V gene is TRBV19, the J gene TRBJ2-2, with D possibly being TRBD1 (6 bases). CDR1 and CDR2 (germline): LNHDA, SQIVND (reference sequence). Deletions cut 9 bases from V and 6 bases from J, with 23 bases between. The CDR3 totals 16 residues. Here the CDR3 reads CASANQGTGKAGELFF. CDR3 nucleotides: TGTGCCAGCGCCAATCAGGGGACGGGGAAGGCCGGGGAGCTGTTTTTT.

Only a few counts were recorded for this clone. The chain links TRBV21-1 to TRBJ1-2; the DNA was not used to check the table's D call, TRBD1. TRBV21-1 is a recognized pseudogene. The CDR3 totals 15 residues. The CDR3 reads CASSLRTGARDGYTF. The CDR3 DNA reads as TGTGCCAGCAGCTTGCGGACAGGGGCGCGTGATGGCTACACCTTC.